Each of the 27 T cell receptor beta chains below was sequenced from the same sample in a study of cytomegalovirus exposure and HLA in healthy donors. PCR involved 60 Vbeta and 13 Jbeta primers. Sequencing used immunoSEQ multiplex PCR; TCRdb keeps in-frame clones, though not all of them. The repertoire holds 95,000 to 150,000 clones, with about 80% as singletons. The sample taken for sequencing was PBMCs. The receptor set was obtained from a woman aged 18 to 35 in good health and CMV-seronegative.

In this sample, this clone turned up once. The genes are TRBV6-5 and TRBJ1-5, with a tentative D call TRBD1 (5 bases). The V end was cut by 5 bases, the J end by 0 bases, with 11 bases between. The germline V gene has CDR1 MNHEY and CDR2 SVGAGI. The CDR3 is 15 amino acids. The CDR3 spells CASSITTASNQPQHF. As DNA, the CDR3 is TGTGCCAGCAGTATCACGACAGCTAGCAATCAGCCCCAGCATTTT.

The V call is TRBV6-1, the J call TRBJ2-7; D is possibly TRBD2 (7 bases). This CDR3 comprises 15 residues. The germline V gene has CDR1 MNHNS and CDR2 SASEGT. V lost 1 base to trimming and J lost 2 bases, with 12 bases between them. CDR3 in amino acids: CASSEGEGTTYEQYF. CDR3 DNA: TGTGCCAGCAGTGAAGGGGAGGGGACAACCTACGAGCAGTACTTC.

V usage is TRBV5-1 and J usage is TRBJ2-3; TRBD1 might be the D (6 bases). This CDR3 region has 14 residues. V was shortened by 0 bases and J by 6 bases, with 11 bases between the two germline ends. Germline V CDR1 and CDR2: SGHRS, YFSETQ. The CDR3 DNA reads TGCGCCAGCAGCTTGGCAGGGGTTGGTGATACGCAGTATTTT. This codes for CASSLAGVGDTQYF.

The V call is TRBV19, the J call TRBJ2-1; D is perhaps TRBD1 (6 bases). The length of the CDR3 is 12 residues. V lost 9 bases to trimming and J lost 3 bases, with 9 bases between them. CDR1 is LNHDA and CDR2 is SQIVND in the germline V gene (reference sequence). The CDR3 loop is CASWTVYNEQFF. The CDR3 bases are TGTGCCAGCTGGACAGTCTACAATGAGCAGTTCTTC.

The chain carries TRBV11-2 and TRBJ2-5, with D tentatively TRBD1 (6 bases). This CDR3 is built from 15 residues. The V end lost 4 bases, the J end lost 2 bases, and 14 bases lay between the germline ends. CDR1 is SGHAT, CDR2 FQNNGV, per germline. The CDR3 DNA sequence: TGTGCCAGCAGCTATGCCCTCGGACAGCAAGAGACCCAGTACTTC. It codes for CASSYALGQQETQYF.

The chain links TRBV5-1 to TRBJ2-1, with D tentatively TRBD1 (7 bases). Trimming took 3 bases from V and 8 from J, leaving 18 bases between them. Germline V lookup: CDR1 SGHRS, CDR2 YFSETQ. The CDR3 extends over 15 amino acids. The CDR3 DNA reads TGCGCCAGCAGCTGGCGGGGACAGCCGTCCTATGAGCAGTTCTTC. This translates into CASSWRGQPSYEQFF.

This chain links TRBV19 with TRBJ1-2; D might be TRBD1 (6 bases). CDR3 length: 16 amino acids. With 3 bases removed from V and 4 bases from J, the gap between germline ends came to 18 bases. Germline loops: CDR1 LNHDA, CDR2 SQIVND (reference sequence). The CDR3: CASSMGSDGGGYGYTF. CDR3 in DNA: TGTGCCAGTAGTATGGGTAGTGATGGGGGCGGCTATGGCTACACCTTC. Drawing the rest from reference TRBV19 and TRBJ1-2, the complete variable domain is DGGITQSPKYLFRKEGQNVTLSCEQNLNHDAMYWYRQDPGQGLRLIYYSQIVNDFQKGDIAEGYSVSREKKESFPLTVTSAQKNPTAFYLCASSMGSDGGGYGYTFGSGTRLTVV.

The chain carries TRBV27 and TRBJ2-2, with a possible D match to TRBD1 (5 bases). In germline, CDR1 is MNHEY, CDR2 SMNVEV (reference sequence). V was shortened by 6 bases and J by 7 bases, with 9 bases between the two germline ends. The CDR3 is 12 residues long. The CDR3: CASRPQVGELFF. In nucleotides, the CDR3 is TGTGCCAGCAGGCCACAGGTCGGGGAGCTGTTTTTT.

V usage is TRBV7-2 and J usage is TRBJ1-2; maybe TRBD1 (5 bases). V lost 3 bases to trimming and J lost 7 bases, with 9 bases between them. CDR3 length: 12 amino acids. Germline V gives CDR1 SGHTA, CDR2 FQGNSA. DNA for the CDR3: TGTGCCAGCAGCTTTCAGGGCGGTGGCTACACCTTC. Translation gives CASSFQGGGYTF.

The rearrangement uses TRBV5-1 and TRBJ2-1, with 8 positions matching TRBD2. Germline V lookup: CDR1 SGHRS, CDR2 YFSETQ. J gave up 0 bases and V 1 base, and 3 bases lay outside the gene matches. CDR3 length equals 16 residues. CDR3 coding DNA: TGCGCCAGCAGCTTGACCGGGACTAGCTCCTACAATGAGCAGTTCTTC. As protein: CASSLTGTSSYNEQFF.

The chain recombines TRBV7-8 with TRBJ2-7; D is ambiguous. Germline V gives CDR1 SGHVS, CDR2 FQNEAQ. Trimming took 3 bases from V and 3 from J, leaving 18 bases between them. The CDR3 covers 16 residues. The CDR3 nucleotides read TGTGCCAGCAGCTTGGCACACTACTATCCTAACTACGAGCAGTACTTC. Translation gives CASSLAHYYPNYEQYF.

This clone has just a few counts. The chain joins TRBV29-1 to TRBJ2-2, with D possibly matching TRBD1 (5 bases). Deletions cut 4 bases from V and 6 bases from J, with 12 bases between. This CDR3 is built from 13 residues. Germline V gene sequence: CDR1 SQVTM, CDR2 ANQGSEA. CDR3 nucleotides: TGCAGCGTTGCCAGGGTAGGACCCGGGGAGCTGTTTTTT. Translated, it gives CSVARVGPGELFF.

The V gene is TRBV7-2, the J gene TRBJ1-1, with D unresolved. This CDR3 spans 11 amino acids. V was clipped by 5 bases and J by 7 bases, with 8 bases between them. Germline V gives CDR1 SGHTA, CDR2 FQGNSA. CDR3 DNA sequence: TGTGCCAGCAGCCGCCGGAGTGAAGCTTTCTTT. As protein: CASSRRSEAFF.

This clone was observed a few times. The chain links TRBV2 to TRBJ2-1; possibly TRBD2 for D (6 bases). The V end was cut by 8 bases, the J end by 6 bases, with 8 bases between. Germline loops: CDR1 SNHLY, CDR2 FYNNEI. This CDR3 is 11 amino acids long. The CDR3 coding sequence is TGTGCCAGCGAGGAGGGCAATGAGCAGTTCTTC. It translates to CASEEGNEQFF.

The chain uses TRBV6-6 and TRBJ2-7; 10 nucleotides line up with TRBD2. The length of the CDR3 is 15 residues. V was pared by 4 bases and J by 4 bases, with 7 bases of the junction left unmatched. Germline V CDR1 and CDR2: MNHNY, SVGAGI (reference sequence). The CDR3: CASSFSSGGIYEQYF. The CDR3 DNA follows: TGTGCCAGCAGTTTTTCTAGCGGGGGTATATACGAGCAGTACTTC.

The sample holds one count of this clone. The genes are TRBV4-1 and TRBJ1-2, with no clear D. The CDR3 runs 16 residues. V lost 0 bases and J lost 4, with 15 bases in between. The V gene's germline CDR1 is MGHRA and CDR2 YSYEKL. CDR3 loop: CASSQDAVGWSYGYTF. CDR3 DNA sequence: TGCGCCAGCAGCCAAGACGCCGTTGGATGGAGCTATGGCTACACCTTC.

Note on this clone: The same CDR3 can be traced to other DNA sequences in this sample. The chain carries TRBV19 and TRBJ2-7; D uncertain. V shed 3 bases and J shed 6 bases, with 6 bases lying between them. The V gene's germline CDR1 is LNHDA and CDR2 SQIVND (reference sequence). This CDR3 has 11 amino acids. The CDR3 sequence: CASSIGGEQYF. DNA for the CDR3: TGTGCCAGTAGTATTGGCGGCGAGCAGTACTTC.

This chain's CDR3 is CASSLELGVGTEAFF. The CDR3 nucleotides read TGCGCCAGCAGCTTGGAGCTCGGGGTGGGCACTGAAGCTTTCTTT. The chain employs TRBV5-1 and TRBJ1-1; no clear D. With 0 bases removed from V and 4 bases from J, the gap between germline ends came to 13 bases. Germline loops: CDR1 SGHRS, CDR2 YFSETQ. CDR3 size: 15 residues.

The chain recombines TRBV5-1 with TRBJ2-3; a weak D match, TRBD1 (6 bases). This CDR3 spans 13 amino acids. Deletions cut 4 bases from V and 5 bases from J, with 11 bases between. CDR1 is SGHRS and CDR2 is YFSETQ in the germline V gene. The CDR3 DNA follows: TGCGCCAGCAGCCCCTCCAGGGGAGATACGCAGTATTTT. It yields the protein CASSPSRGDTQYF.

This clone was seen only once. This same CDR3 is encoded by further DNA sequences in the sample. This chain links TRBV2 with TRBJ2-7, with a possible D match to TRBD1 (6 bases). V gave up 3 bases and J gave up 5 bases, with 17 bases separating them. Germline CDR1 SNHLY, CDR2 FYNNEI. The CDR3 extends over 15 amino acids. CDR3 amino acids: CASSDGRGSLNEQYF. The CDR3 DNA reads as TGTGCCAGCAGTGACGGCAGGGGCTCTCTCAACGAGCAGTACTTC. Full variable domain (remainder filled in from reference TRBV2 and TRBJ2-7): EPEVTQTPSHQVTQMGQEVILRCVPISNHLYFYWYRQILGQKVEFLVSFYNNEISEKSEIFDDQFSVERPDGSNFTLKIRSTKLEDSAMYFCASSDGRGSLNEQYFGPGTRLTVT.

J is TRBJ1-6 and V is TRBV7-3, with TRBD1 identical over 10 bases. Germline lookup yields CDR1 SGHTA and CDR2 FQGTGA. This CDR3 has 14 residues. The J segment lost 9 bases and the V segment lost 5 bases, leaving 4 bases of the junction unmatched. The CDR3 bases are TGTGCCAGCAGCCTAGGACAGGGGGGTTCACCCCTCCACTTT. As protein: CASSLGQGGSPLHF.

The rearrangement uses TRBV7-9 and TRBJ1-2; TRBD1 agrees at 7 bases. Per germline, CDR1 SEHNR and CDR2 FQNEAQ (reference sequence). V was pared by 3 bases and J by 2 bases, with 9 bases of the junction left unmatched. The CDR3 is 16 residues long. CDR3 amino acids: CASSFRPGTENYGYTF. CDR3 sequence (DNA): TGTGCCAGCAGCTTCCGTCCCGGGACAGAAAACTATGGCTACACCTTC.

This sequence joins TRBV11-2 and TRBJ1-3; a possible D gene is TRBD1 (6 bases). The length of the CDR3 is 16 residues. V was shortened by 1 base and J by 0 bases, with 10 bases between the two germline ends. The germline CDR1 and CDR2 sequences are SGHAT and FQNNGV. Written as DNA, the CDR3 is TGTGCCAGCAGCTTAGCAGGGGCCCTCTCTGGAAACACCATATATTTT. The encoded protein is CASSLAGALSGNTIYF.

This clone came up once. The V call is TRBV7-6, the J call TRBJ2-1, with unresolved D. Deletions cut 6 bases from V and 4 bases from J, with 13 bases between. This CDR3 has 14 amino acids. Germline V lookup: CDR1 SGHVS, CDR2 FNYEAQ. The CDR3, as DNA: TGTGCCAGCAGTTACGACTTAGAATACAATGAGCAGTTCTTC. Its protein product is CASSYDLEYNEQFF.

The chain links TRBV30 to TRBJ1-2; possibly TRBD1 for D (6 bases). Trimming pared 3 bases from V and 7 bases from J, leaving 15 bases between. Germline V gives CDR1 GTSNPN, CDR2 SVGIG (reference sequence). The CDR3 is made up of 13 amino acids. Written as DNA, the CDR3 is TGTGCCTGGAGGTGGGGGCAGATGGGTGGCTACACCTTC. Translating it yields CAWRWGQMGGYTF.

The CDR3 DNA follows: TGTGCCAGCAGCTTAGGACAGGGAACCTACAATGAGCAGTTCTTC. Its protein is CASSLGQGTYNEQFF. The chain carries TRBV7-8 and TRBJ2-1, with 7 bases identical to TRBD1. CDR3 length equals 15 residues. Germline-derived CDR1 and CDR2 are SGHVS and FQNEAQ. V lost 1 base and J lost 2; bases outside the gene matches: 2. The full variable domain, with the rest looked up from reference TRBV7-8 and TRBJ2-1, is GAGVSQSPRYKVAKRGQDVALRCDPISGHVSLFWYQQALGQGPEFLTYFQNEAQLDKSGLPSDRFFAERPEGSVSTLKIQRTQQEDSAVYLCASSLGQGTYNEQFFGPGTRLTVL.

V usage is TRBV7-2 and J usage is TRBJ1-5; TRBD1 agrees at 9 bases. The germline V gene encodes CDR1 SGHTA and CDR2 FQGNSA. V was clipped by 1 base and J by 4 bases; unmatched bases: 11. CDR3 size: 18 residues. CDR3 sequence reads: CASSLGRGQGGVNQPQHF. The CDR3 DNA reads TGTGCCAGCAGCTTAGGAAGGGGACAGGGTGGTGTTAATCAGCCCCAGCATTTT.